Below are 2 T cell receptor beta chains sequenced from a single sample in a study of PD-1 blockade in classical Hodgkin lymphoma. Generated by immunoSEQ multiplex PCR, the TCRdb table keeps only in-frame clones and is missing some. The sample shows 90,000 to 110,000 clones, roughly 87% of them seen only once. Documented time point: cycle 4 day 1 (C4D1), after more than five weeks of nivolumab. All the patients suffered relapse after autologous stem cell transplantation, and brentuximab vedotin exposure differed. The sequenced sample was peripheral blood mononuclear cells (PBMCs), obtained before the fourth cycle of nivolumab. These receptor sequences come from a human donor with classical Hodgkin lymphoma.

The chain carries TRBV28 and TRBJ1-5; possibly TRBD1 for D (6 bases). V was pared by 9 bases and J by 8 bases, with 32 bases between. The CDR3 consists of 18 residues. The germline V gene encodes CDR1 MDHEN and CDR2 SYDVKM. The CDR3 bases are TGTGCCAGTAAGCAGTTTAATTTGGTAGACAGGCAGTTGAAGCCCCAGCATTTT. Amino acids: CASKQFNLVDRQLKPQHF.

This clone was seen a single time. This rearrangement joins TRBV6-1 to TRBJ1-1; TRBD1 aligns across 9 bases. The V gene's germline CDR1 is MNHNS and CDR2 SASEGT. This CDR3 is built from 14 residues. V lost 4 bases to trimming and J lost 4 bases; unmatched junction nucleotides: 4. CDR3 nucleotide sequence: TGTGCCAGCAGTGTCACAGGGGGCGTCACTGAAGCTTTCTTT. As protein: CASSVTGGVTEAFF.